The 20 T cell receptor beta chains below come from one sample, sequenced in a study of blood T cell repertoires in COVID-19. The protocol was immunoSEQ multiplex PCR, while the TCRdb copy is restricted to in-frame clones and leaves out a portion. The sample consists of over 150,000 clones, 70% to 90% of them appearing once. The sample comprised peripheral blood. The receptors shown here come from a man between 50 and 59 years old with COVID-19, enrolled during active disease.

The V gene is TRBV2, the J gene TRBJ2-1, with 8 bases that match TRBD1. With 8 bases clipped from V and 9 bases from J, the junction kept 12 bases outside the gene matches. This CDR3 spans 14 amino acids. The germline gives CDR1 SNHLY, CDR2 FYNNEI. CDR3: CASGRQGLMGEQFF. The CDR3 nucleotides are TGTGCCAGCGGAAGACAGGGGCTCATGGGTGAGCAGTTCTTC. Drawing the rest from reference TRBV2 and TRBJ2-1, the complete variable domain is EPEVTQTPSHQVTQMGQEVILRCVPISNHLYFYWYRQILGQKVEFLVSFYNNEISEKSEIFDDQFSVERPDGSNFTLKIRSTKLEDSAMYFCASGRQGLMGEQFFGPGTRLTVL.

The chain combines TRBV28 with TRBJ1-4; D is perhaps TRBD1 (6 bases). Germline CDR1 is MDHEN and CDR2 is SYDVKM. The germline V and J ends were trimmed by 4 bases and 7 bases, with 16 bases remaining between them. The CDR3 is 15 amino acids. The CDR3 loop is CASSSILGQSEKLFF. CDR3 in DNA: TGTGCCAGCAGTTCCATTCTCGGACAGTCTGAAAAACTGTTTTTT.

This sequence joins TRBV5-1 and TRBJ2-7; TRBD2 agrees at 8 bases. Germline V gene sequence: CDR1 SGHRS, CDR2 YFSETQ. The CDR3 totals 15 residues. Losses at the gene ends were 1 base for V and 2 bases for J; bases not matched to a gene: 5. CDR3 sequence (DNA): TGCGCCAGCAGCTTGCCCCCCGGGGGGGCCTACGAGCAGTACTTC. It codes for CASSLPPGGAYEQYF.

This clone was counted once. The chain carries TRBV5-1 and TRBJ2-3; 10 bases align to TRBD1. The CDR3 runs 17 residues. V was clipped by 0 bases and J by 3 bases; unmatched bases: 7. Germline V gives CDR1 SGHRS, CDR2 YFSETQ. DNA of the CDR3: TGCGCCAGCAGCTTGGGTGCTCGACAGGGGGCAACAGATACGCAGTATTTT. Amino acids: CASSLGARQGATDTQYF.

The V call is TRBV5-6, the J call TRBJ2-1, with 11 positions matching TRBD2. The V gene's germline CDR1 is SGHDT and CDR2 YYEEEE. The CDR3 sequence is 16 residues long. The J segment lost 2 bases and the V segment lost 4 bases, leaving 5 bases of the junction unmatched. Here the CDR3 DNA reads TGTGCCAGCAGCCTGCCGGGACTAGCGGCCTACAATGAGCAGTTCTTC. Encoded protein: CASSLPGLAAYNEQFF.

The chain combines TRBV27 with TRBJ2-7; TRBD2 might be the D (6 bases). This CDR3 is built from 14 residues. The ends were cut back, 3 bases at V and 6 bases at J, with 15 bases in the middle. Germline lookup yields CDR1 MNHEY and CDR2 SMNVEV (reference sequence). The CDR3 here is CASSFGTGTPEQYF. The CDR3 DNA follows: TGTGCCAGCAGTTTCGGAACCGGGACTCCCGAGCAGTACTTC.

The genes are TRBV6-6 and TRBJ2-3; possible D gene TRBD2, 6 bases. CDR1 is MNHNY and CDR2 is SVGAGI in the germline V gene (reference sequence). Trimming shortened V by 2 bases and J by 4 bases, and 13 bases separated the two germline ends. CDR3 size: 15 residues. CDR3 sequence: CASSYPSGVPDTQYF. The CDR3 DNA reads as TGTGCCAGCAGTTACCCCTCGGGGGTGCCAGATACGCAGTATTTT.

This chain links TRBV16 with TRBJ2-1, with TRBD1 as a possible D gene (6 bases). The V end lost 0 bases, the J end lost 7 bases, and 13 bases lay between the germline ends. This CDR3 contains 15 residues. The germline CDR1 and CDR2 sequences are KGHSY and FQNENV. This chain's CDR3 is CASSQSNRVRNEQFF. CDR3 in DNA: TGTGCCAGCAGCCAATCGAACAGGGTAAGGAATGAGCAGTTCTTC.

The chain links TRBV4-3 to TRBJ1-1; TRBD1 aligns across 11 bases. The CDR3 runs 14 residues. Losses at the gene ends were 1 base for V and 11 bases for J; bases not matched to a gene: 6. Germline V gene data show CDR1 as LGHNA and CDR2 as YSLEER. CDR3 protein: CASSQGLDRGLAFF. The CDR3 DNA reads TGCGCCAGCAGCCAAGGTTTGGACAGGGGGCTTGCTTTCTTT.

This clone appeared a few times. V usage is TRBV15 and J usage is TRBJ2-1; 7 bases line up with TRBD1. In germline, CDR1 is LNHNV, CDR2 YYDKDF (reference sequence). This CDR3 is built from 15 residues. Trimming at V came to 3 bases and at J to 6 bases, leaving 8 bases not matched to a gene. This CDR3 reads CATSRALEGANEQFF. Written as DNA, the CDR3 is TGTGCCACCAGCAGGGCCCTTGAGGGGGCCAATGAGCAGTTCTTC.

The rearrangement uses TRBV5-6 and TRBJ2-7, with 9 bases that match TRBD1. The trim removed 4 bases at V and 4 bases at J, leaving 6 bases unmatched. The CDR3 runs 14 residues. Germline assignment: CDR1 SGHDT and CDR2 YYEEEE. The CDR3 loop reads CASSMRDRAYEQYF. The CDR3, as DNA: TGTGCCAGCAGCATGAGGGACAGGGCTTACGAGCAGTACTTC.

The CDR3 nucleotides read TGTGCCATCAGTGATACAGCTTCTAATGAAAAACTGTTTTTT. Translation gives CAISDTASNEKLFF. The chain employs TRBV10-3 and TRBJ1-4; D ambiguous. V lost 3 bases and J 3 bases, leaving 8 bases between the germline ends. The CDR3 is 14 residues long. The germline V gene has CDR1 ENHRY and CDR2 SYGVKD.

This chain links TRBV7-2 with TRBJ1-4; 7 bases are shared with TRBD1. Unmatched junction bases numbered 7, after V lost 4 bases and J lost 11 bases. Germline V gene data show CDR1 as SGHTA and CDR2 as FQGNSA. The CDR3 totals 13 residues. The CDR3 DNA reads as TGTGCCAGCAGCTACAGGACAGGACGGAAACTGTTTTTT. Residues: CASSYRTGRKLFF.

V is TRBV11-2 and J is TRBJ1-1; 7 nucleotides align to TRBD1. V dropped 5 bases and J dropped 3; count of bases not matched to a gene: 6. The CDR3 consists of 14 residues. The germline CDR1 and CDR2 sequences are SGHAT and FQNNGV. As DNA, the CDR3 is TGTGCCAGCAGCGGTCGACAGGGCCACACTGAAGCTTTCTTT. It codes for CASSGRQGHTEAFF. The full variable domain, in which reference TRBV11-2 and TRBJ1-1 provide the parts outside the CDR3, is EAGVAQSPRYKIIEKRQSVAFWCNPISGHATLYWYQQILGQGPKLLIQFQNNGVVDDSQLPKDRFSAERLKGVDSTLKIQPAKLEDSAVYLCASSGRQGHTEAFFGQGTRLTVV.

The chain couples TRBV9 to TRBJ2-2; possibly TRBD1 for D (6 bases). V was trimmed by 4 bases and J by 4 bases, leaving 11 bases between them. This CDR3 is 14 amino acids long. Germline V CDR1 and CDR2: SGDLS, YYNGEE. This chain's CDR3 is CASSFTGSTGELFF. The CDR3 DNA follows: TGTGCCAGCAGCTTCACAGGGAGCACCGGGGAGCTGTTTTTT.

The rearrangement uses TRBV2 and TRBJ2-3; 11 positions agree with TRBD1. V gave up 7 bases and J gave up 6 bases; unmatched junction bases: 9. Germline V gene sequence: CDR1 SNHLY, CDR2 FYNNEI. The CDR3 totals 15 residues. The CDR3 here is CASTPGQGAGDTQYF. CDR3 DNA sequence: TGTGCCAGCACCCCAGGACAGGGGGCAGGGGATACGCAGTATTTT.

The CDR3 DNA sequence: TGTGCCAGCAGCTGGTACAGGGGCAACAATCAGCCCCAGCATTTT. Protein product: CASSWYRGNNQPQHF. This sequence joins TRBV7-2 and TRBJ1-5; 7 bases fit TRBD1. The length of the CDR3 is 15 residues. Germline CDR1 and CDR2: SGHTA and FQGNSA. Trimming took 4 bases from V and 3 from J; bases not matched to a gene: 6.

The rearrangement uses TRBV3-1 (or the pseudogene TRBV3-2) and TRBJ2-7, with 14 bases identical to TRBD2. This CDR3 spans 18 amino acids. CDR1 and CDR2 from the germline V gene are LGHDT and YNNKEL (reference sequence). The junction had 9 bases not matched to a gene; V was cut back by 0 bases and J by 5 bases. The CDR3 reads CASSQDSGTSGGTHEQYF. The CDR3 region has the DNA TGTGCCAGCAGCCAAGACAGTGGGACTAGCGGGGGAACACACGAGCAGTACTTC.

Concerning this clone: Germline is not matched at one junction end, which may reflect a read error. V is TRBV6-1 and J is TRBJ2-1, with TRBD2 as a possible D gene (6 bases). Germline CDR1 and CDR2: MNHNS and SASEGT. The CDR3 runs to 16 residues. CDR3 amino acids: CASSDEREVSFNEQFF. The CDR3 region has the DNA TGTGCCAGCAGTGACGAGAGGGAGGTTTCCTTCAATGAGCAGTTCTTC.

The V and J genes are TRBV19 and TRBJ1-5, with D unresolved. Germline assignment: CDR1 LNHDA and CDR2 SQIVND (reference sequence). V lost 7 bases, J lost 3 bases, and 16 bases lay in between. The CDR3 contains 15 residues. CDR3 amino acids: CASTLPGIDNQPQHF. The CDR3 DNA sequence: TGTGCCAGTACCCTTCCGGGGATCGACAATCAGCCCCAGCATTTT.